The rows below give T cell receptor beta chains drawn from one sample of a study of CD8 T cells in Susac syndrome. TCRdb passed the immunoSEQ multiplex PCR reads through MiXCR, listing each CDR3 protein once. The table includes fewer than 80,000 distinct CDR3 sequences, approximately 94% detected once. Sequencing input: CD8+ T cells from PBMCs. The receptors derive from a human donor with multiple sclerosis. CDR3s include the opening cysteine and the closing phenylalanine or tryptophan. D genes are given only for firm matches. Clone sizes are given selectively: once, few, many, or a class where the clone is expanded.

clone_size: -; j_call: TRBJ2-1; d_call: -; v_call: TRBV3-1; cdr3_aa: CASSQYQEQFF; cdr3_nt: TGTGCCAGCAGCCAATATCAGGAGCAGTTCTTC
clone_size: -; j_call: TRBJ2-3; d_call: -; v_call: TRBV28; cdr3_aa: CASRSGFSSTDTQYF; cdr3_nt: TGTGCCAGCAGGTCCGGTTTTTCGAGCACAGATACGCAGTATTTT
clone_size: -; j_call: TRBJ2-1; d_call: -; v_call: TRBV27; cdr3_aa: CASSGQTGTSYNEQFF; cdr3_nt: TGTGCCAGCAGTGGTCAGACTGGGACCTCCTACAATGAGCAGTTCTTC
clone_size: -; j_call: TRBJ2-1; d_call: -; v_call: TRBV20-1; cdr3_aa: CSARDMGNEQFF; cdr3_nt: TGCAGTGCTAGAGATATGGGCAATGAGCAGTTCTTC
clone_size: -; j_call: TRBJ1-2; d_call: -; v_call: TRBV3-1; cdr3_aa: CASSQVRDWAWSYTF; cdr3_nt: TGTGCCAGCAGCCAAGTTCGGGACTGGGCTTGGAGCTACACCTTC
clone_size: -; j_call: TRBJ2-3; d_call: -; v_call: TRBV12-3/TRBV12-4; cdr3_aa: CASSSTGTDTQYF; cdr3_nt: TGTGCCAGCAGTTCAACAGGAACAGATACGCAGTATTTT
clone_size: -; j_call: TRBJ2-7; d_call: TRBD1; v_call: TRBV28; cdr3_aa: CASRRTGADLGQTYEQYF; cdr3_nt: TGTGCCAGCAGACGGACAGGGGCCGATCTTGGGCAGACTTACGAGCAGTACTTC
clone_size: medium-sized; j_call: TRBJ1-2; d_call: -; v_call: TRBV28; cdr3_aa: CASSPRLTVPHGYTF; cdr3_nt: TGTGCCAGCAGTCCCCGTTTGACAGTCCCCCACGGCTACACCTTC
clone_size: -; j_call: TRBJ2-6; d_call: -; v_call: TRBV7-2; cdr3_aa: CASSRPTSGANVLTF; cdr3_nt: TGTGCCAGCAGCCGGCCGACCTCTGGGGCCAACGTCCTGACTTTC
clone_size: -; j_call: TRBJ2-5; d_call: -; v_call: TRBV4-3; cdr3_aa: CASSQFGGRETQYF; cdr3_nt: TGCGCCAGCAGCCAATTTGGAGGAAGGGAGACCCAGTACTTC
clone_size: -; j_call: TRBJ2-1; d_call: TRBD1; v_call: TRBV7-9; cdr3_aa: CASSFPGQYNEQFF; cdr3_nt: TGTGCCAGCAGCTTCCCGGGACAGTACAATGAGCAGTTCTTC
clone_size: -; j_call: TRBJ2-7; d_call: TRBD1; v_call: TRBV18; cdr3_aa: CASSSDRATSYEQYF; cdr3_nt: TGTGCCAGCTCATCGGACAGGGCGACCTCCTACGAGCAGTACTTC
clone_size: -; j_call: TRBJ1-2; d_call: -; v_call: TRBV29-1; cdr3_aa: CSGAGTSNYGYTF; cdr3_nt: TGCAGCGGAGCCGGGACTTCAAACTATGGCTACACCTTC
clone_size: -; j_call: TRBJ2-2; d_call: TRBD2; v_call: TRBV7-9; cdr3_aa: CASSVSDSGNAGELFF; cdr3_nt: TGTGCCAGCAGCGTATCTGATAGCGGGAACGCCGGGGAGCTGTTTTTT
clone_size: once; j_call: TRBJ2-5; d_call: -; v_call: TRBV2; cdr3_aa: CASTIQGTSGETQYF; cdr3_nt: TGTGCCAGCACCATACAGGGTACGAGCGGAGAGACCCAGTACTTC
clone_size: -; j_call: TRBJ1-2; d_call: -; v_call: TRBV4-2; cdr3_aa: CASSQDTMVDGYTF; cdr3_nt: TGTGCCAGCAGCCAAGATACGATGGTTGATGGCTACACCTTC